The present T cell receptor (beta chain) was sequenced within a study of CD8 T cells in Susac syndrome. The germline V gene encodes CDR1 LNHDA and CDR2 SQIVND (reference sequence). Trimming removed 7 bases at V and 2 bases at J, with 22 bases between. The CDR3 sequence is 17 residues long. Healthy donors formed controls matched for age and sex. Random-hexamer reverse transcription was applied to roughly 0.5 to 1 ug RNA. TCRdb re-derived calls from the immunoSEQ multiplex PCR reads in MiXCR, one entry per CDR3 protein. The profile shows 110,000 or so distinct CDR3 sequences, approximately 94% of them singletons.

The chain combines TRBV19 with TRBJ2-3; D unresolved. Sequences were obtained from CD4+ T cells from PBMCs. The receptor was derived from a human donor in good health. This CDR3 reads CASTAISKSFDTDTQYF. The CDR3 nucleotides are TGTGCCAGTACGGCTATATCCAAAAGCTTTGACACAGATACGCAGTATTTT. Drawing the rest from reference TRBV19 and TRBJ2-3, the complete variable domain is DGGITQSPKYLFRKEGQNVTLSCEQNLNHDAMYWYRQDPGQGLRLIYYSQIVNDFQKGDIAEGYSVSREKKESFPLTVTSAQKNPTAFYLCASTAISKSFDTDTQYFGPGTRLTVL.